These 27 T cell receptor beta chains came from one sample sequenced in a study of PD-L1 blockade in urothelial cancer. Libraries were prepared by immunoSEQ multiplex PCR; TCRdb keeps only in-frame clonotypes and omits some of them. The sample has 95,000 to 130,000 clones; about 89% are singletons. Indicated time point: peripheral blood 6 weeks after treatment start. The sample here was PBMCs, taken around atezolizumab (anti-PD-L1) treatment. The receptors come from a man aged 55 to 70 with urothelial cancer.

The rearrangement uses TRBV4-2 and TRBJ2-1; 7 nucleotides agree with TRBD1. Germline lookup yields CDR1 LGHNA and CDR2 YNFKEQ. The ends lost 0 bases at V and 9 bases at J; junction bases unmatched: 8. The CDR3 runs 15 residues. The CDR3 DNA sequence: TGTGCCAGCAGCCAAGAAAGGGGGCAAGCCGGTGAGCAGTTCTTC. It specifies CASSQERGQAGEQFF.

The genes are TRBV4-2 and TRBJ2-1; 11 bases fit TRBD2. Germline-derived CDR1 and CDR2 are LGHNA and YNFKEQ. The CDR3 runs to 16 residues. J lost 7 bases, V lost 3 bases, and 8 bases had no gene match. CDR3 sequence: CASSQSTSGGGNEQFF. The DNA of the CDR3 is TGTGCCAGCAGCCAGTCCACTAGCGGGGGTGGGAATGAGCAGTTCTTC.

This clone was counted between two and nine times. The chain has TRBV6-6 and TRBJ1-5, with TRBD1 identical over 8 bases. Trimming removed 4 bases from V and 2 bases from J; junction bases left unmatched: 7. Germline loops: CDR1 MNHNY, CDR2 SVGAGI (reference sequence). This CDR3 region has 16 residues. CDR3 sequence: CASSSQGALGNQPQHF. CDR3 coding DNA: TGTGCCAGCAGTTCCCAGGGGGCGCTTGGCAATCAGCCCCAGCATTTT.

This chain links TRBV2 with TRBJ2-7; D is unclear. Germline V lookup: CDR1 SNHLY, CDR2 FYNNEI. Trimming took off 4 bases at V and 1 base at J, with 8 bases between the two ends. The CDR3 has 13 residues. CDR3 coding DNA: TGTGCCAGCAGTGTGGTAGCTTCCTACGAGCAGTACTTC. This gives the protein CASSVVASYEQYF.

This rearrangement joins TRBV5-5 to TRBJ2-1; a weak D match, TRBD2 (6 bases). CDR3 length equals 16 residues. In germline, CDR1 is SGHKS, CDR2 YYEKEE (reference sequence). Trimming left V 2 bases short and J 0 bases short, with 12 bases between. In DNA, the CDR3 is TGTGCCAGCAGCTTTAGCGGTAGGAGCTCCTACAATGAGCAGTTCTTC. Translated: CASSFSGRSSYNEQFF.

In DNA, the CDR3 is TGTGCCAGCAGCTTTATACAGGGGGCAGATACGCAGTATTTT. Its translation is CASSFIQGADTQYF. The V call is TRBV11-2, the J call TRBJ2-3; 8 nucleotides agree with TRBD1. The germline gives CDR1 SGHAT, CDR2 FQNNGV. The CDR3 length is 14 residues. V lost 3 bases and J lost 4; bases outside the gene matches: 3.

The rearrangement joins TRBV27 to TRBJ2-7, with TRBD2 matching 7 bases. Per the germline V gene, CDR1 is MNHEY and CDR2 is SMNVEV (reference sequence). Germline trimming cut 1 base from V and 2 bases from J; bases unmatched to any gene: 2. There are 14 residues in the CDR3. In DNA, the CDR3 is TGTGCCAGCAGTTTATTCGGACTAGCCTACGAGCAGTACTTC. Its protein is CASSLFGLAYEQYF.

The genes are TRBV11-3 and TRBJ2-2; D possibly corresponds to TRBD1 (5 bases). V lost 4 bases and J lost 6, with 9 bases in between. The CDR3 length is 13 residues. The germline CDR1 and CDR2 sequences are SGHNT and YENEEA. CDR3 bases: TGTGCCAGCAGCTCTTCAGGGTCCGGGGAGCTGTTTTTT. It codes for CASSSSGSGELFF. Together with reference TRBV11-3 and TRBJ2-2, the CDR3 gives the full variable domain: EAGVVQSPRYKIIEKKQPVAFWCNPISGHNTLYWYLQNLGQGPELLIRYENEEAVDDSQLPKDRFSAERLKGVDSTLKIQPAELGDSAVYLCASSSSGSGELFFGEGSRLTVL.

The CDR3 loop reads CASSLLSRNEQFF. CDR3 nucleotide sequence: TGTGCCAGCAGCCTCCTTAGCCGAAATGAGCAGTTCTTC. The chain links TRBV11-2 to TRBJ2-1; D remains unclear. CDR1 and CDR2 (germline): SGHAT, FQNNGV. Trimming cost V 5 bases and J 7 bases, with 12 bases left between them. CDR3 length: 13 residues. The full variable domain, its missing parts supplied by reference TRBV11-2 and TRBJ2-1, is EAGVAQSPRYKIIEKRQSVAFWCNPISGHATLYWYQQILGQGPKLLIQFQNNGVVDDSQLPKDRFSAERLKGVDSTLKIQPAKLEDSAVYLCASSLLSRNEQFFGPGTRLTVL.

The V and J genes are TRBV7-2 and TRBJ2-3; 16 nucleotides match TRBD2. Germline V gives CDR1 SGHTA, CDR2 FQGNSA. V was pared by 0 bases and J by 3 bases, with 6 bases of the junction left unmatched. This CDR3 is 19 amino acids long. CDR3 protein: CASSLAGGTSGGATDTQYF. For the CDR3, the DNA is TGTGCCAGCAGCTTAGCGGGAGGGACTAGCGGGGGGGCAACAGATACGCAGTATTTT. Full variable domain (rest looked up from reference TRBV7-2 and TRBJ2-3): GAGVSQSPSNKVTEKGKDVELRCDPISGHTALYWYRQSLGQGLEFLIYFQGNSAPDKSGLPSDRFSAERTGGSVSTLTIQRTQQEDSAVYLCASSLAGGTSGGATDTQYFGPGTRLTVL.

V gene TRBV5-1 combines with J gene TRBJ2-7; 7 bases agree with TRBD1. V was pared by 4 bases and J by 7 bases, with 17 bases of the junction left unmatched. The CDR3 is 16 amino acids. In germline, CDR1 is SGHRS, CDR2 YFSETQ. CDR3 coding DNA: TGCGCCAGCAGCCCTAGTTTATCGACAGGGATCTTTGAGCAGTACTTC. It codes for CASSPSLSTGIFEQYF.

The rearrangement joins TRBV7-8 to TRBJ2-2, with D unclear. The CDR3 covers 11 residues. From germline, CDR1 is SGHVS and CDR2 FQNEAQ. Trimming took off 3 bases at V and 8 bases at J, with 4 bases between the two ends. CDR3 in amino acids: CASSLLGELFF. The DNA for the CDR3 is TGTGCCAGCAGCTTGTTAGGGGAGCTGTTTTTT.

This chain uses TRBV10-3 with TRBJ2-5, with D possibly matching TRBD2 (6 bases). Germline V gene data show CDR1 as ENHRY and CDR2 as SYGVKD. The CDR3 has 14 residues. V lost 0 bases to trimming and J lost 4 bases, with 9 bases between them. Written as DNA, the CDR3 is TGTGCCATCAGTGAGTCAACGGGGGTAGAGACCCAGTACTTC. Amino acid sequence: CAISESTGVETQYF.

J is TRBJ1-2 and V is TRBV2; D is unresolved. CDR3 size: 16 residues. The germline gives CDR1 SNHLY, CDR2 FYNNEI. The V end was cut by 2 bases, the J end by 3 bases, with 16 bases between. In DNA, the CDR3 is TGTGCCAGCAGTGAACCCCCGAGTGGTTTCGACTATGGCTACACCTTC. Residues: CASSEPPSGFDYGYTF. Full variable domain (outside the CDR3, taken from reference TRBV2 and TRBJ1-2): EPEVTQTPSHQVTQMGQEVILRCVPISNHLYFYWYRQILGQKVEFLVSFYNNEISEKSEIFDDQFSVERPDGSNFTLKIRSTKLEDSAMYFCASSEPPSGFDYGYTFGSGTRLTVV.

The V and J genes are TRBV5-5 and TRBJ2-1; possibly TRBD2 for D (5 bases). The CDR3 is made up of 14 amino acids. Trimming removed 1 base from V and 5 bases from J, with 10 bases in between. Germline CDR1 is SGHKS and CDR2 is YYEKEE (reference sequence). CDR3 loop: CASSLTEVNNEQFF. The CDR3 coding sequence is TGTGCCAGCAGCTTGACGGAGGTTAACAATGAGCAGTTCTTC.

The chain couples TRBV7-9 to TRBJ1-2; D is possibly TRBD1 (6 bases). Germline V gives CDR1 SEHNR, CDR2 FQNEAQ (reference sequence). The ends were cut back, 5 bases at V and 4 bases at J, with 17 bases in the middle. The CDR3 contains 15 residues. CDR3 region: CASSPSGGRGYGYTF. CDR3 nucleotide sequence: TGTGCCAGCAGCCCTAGCGGTGGCAGGGGCTATGGCTACACCTTC.

The genes are TRBV6-5 and TRBJ1-4, with D unresolved. This CDR3 is 15 amino acids long. V was shortened by 2 bases and J by 7 bases, with 14 bases between the two germline ends. The germline CDR1 and CDR2 sequences are MNHEY and SVGAGI. The CDR3 protein is CASSYDRGLGEKLFF. As DNA, the CDR3 is TGTGCCAGCAGTTACGACCGGGGTCTAGGTGAAAAACTGTTTTTT.

The chain links TRBV7-2 to TRBJ2-1, with TRBD1 matching over 7 bases. The CDR3 consists of 15 residues. Germline loops: CDR1 SGHTA, CDR2 FQGNSA. V gave up 2 bases and J gave up 7 bases; unmatched junction bases: 8. The CDR3 region is CASSLNRGAGNEQFF. The CDR3 coding sequence is TGTGCCAGCAGCTTAAACAGGGGCGCTGGGAATGAGCAGTTCTTC. The whole variable domain, filled in from reference TRBV7-2 and TRBJ2-1, reads GAGVSQSPSNKVTEKGKDVELRCDPISGHTALYWYRQSLGQGLEFLIYFQGNSAPDKSGLPSDRFSAERTGGSVSTLTIQRTQQEDSAVYLCASSLNRGAGNEQFFGPGTRLTVL.

The chain links TRBV6-5 to TRBJ2-1; D is perhaps TRBD2 (6 bases). Germline CDR1 reads MNHEY; CDR2 reads SVGAGI. The CDR3 runs to 13 residues. V lost 7 bases and J lost 14, with 21 bases in between. The CDR3: CASNEPSGRREFF. The CDR3 region has the DNA TGTGCCAGCAACGAACCTTCGGGGCGGAGGGAGTTCTTC.

The chain uses TRBV5-8 and TRBJ2-3; D is undetermined. The CDR3 totals 13 residues. V dropped 4 bases and J dropped 1 base, with 7 bases sitting between them. Germline V lookup: CDR1 SGHTS, CDR2 YDEGEE. CDR3 DNA sequence: TGTGCCAGCAGCCTAAGAGGCACAGATACGCAGTATTTT. This gives the protein CASSLRGTDTQYF.

The rearrangement joins TRBV5-4 to TRBJ2-7; 10 bases are a match to TRBD1. V was pared by 4 bases and J by 7 bases, with 11 bases of the junction left unmatched. Per the germline V gene, CDR1 is SGHNT and CDR2 is YYREEE (reference sequence). The CDR3 length is 15 residues. The CDR3 bases are TGTGCCAGCAGCCAAGGGACAGGGGAGTCGAGGGAGCAGTACTTC. Translating gives CASSQGTGESREQYF.

This chain joins TRBV5-4 and TRBJ1-4, with TRBD1 matching 9 bases. Germline CDR1 SGHNT, CDR2 YYREEE (reference sequence). The CDR3 runs to 15 residues. The trim removed 0 bases at V and 5 bases at J, leaving 2 bases unmatched. The CDR3 protein is CASSLDRGRNEKLFF. CDR3 coding DNA: TGTGCCAGCAGCTTGGACAGGGGGCGGAATGAAAAACTGTTTTTT. The full variable domain, completed using reference TRBV5-4 and TRBJ1-4, is ETGVTQSPTHLIKTRGQQVTLRCSSQSGHNTVSWYQQALGQGPQFIFQYYREEENGRGNFPPRFSGLQFPNYSSELNVNALELDDSALYLCASSLDRGRNEKLFFGSGTQLSVL.

The J gene is TRBJ2-5, the V gene TRBV27; maybe TRBD1 (6 bases). This CDR3 has 16 amino acids. Germline CDR1 MNHEY, CDR2 SMNVEV (reference sequence). V was pared by 4 bases and J by 2 bases, with 17 bases between. Here the CDR3 DNA reads TGTGCCAGCAGTTCAAGCCCCTCAGGGGCGCAAGAGACCCAGTACTTC. Its translation is CASSSSPSGAQETQYF.

This sequence joins TRBV29-1 and TRBJ1-2, with 8 bases matching TRBD1. Germline trimming cut 5 bases from V and 1 base from J; bases unmatched to any gene: 15. Germline V gives CDR1 SQVTM, CDR2 ANQGSEA. The CDR3 covers 17 residues. The CDR3 loop is CSVLYRGVGQDNYGYTF. DNA for the CDR3: TGCAGCGTTCTGTATCGGGGGGTGGGACAGGATAACTATGGCTACACCTTC.

This clone came up once. CDR3 coding DNA: TGCGCCAGCAGCTTGGCGACTAGCGGGGGGGCCTGGGAGACCCAGTACTTC. As protein: CASSLATSGGAWETQYF. The chain carries TRBV5-1 and TRBJ2-5; 14 bases map to TRBD2. CDR1 and CDR2 from the germline V gene are SGHRS and YFSETQ. Losses at the gene ends were 0 bases for V and 5 bases for J; bases not matched to a gene: 6. This CDR3 spans 17 amino acids. Full variable domain (remainder filled in from reference TRBV5-1 and TRBJ2-5): KAGVTQTPRYLIKTRGQQVTLSCSPISGHRSVSWYQQTPGQGLQFLFEYFSETQRNKGNFPGRFSGRQFSNSRSEMNVSTLELGDSALYLCASSLATSGGAWETQYFGPGTRLLVL.

The chain is built from TRBV28 and TRBJ1-4; 10 positions agree with TRBD1. V shed 4 bases and J 7 bases; nucleotides not matched to a gene: 6. Germline V gene data show CDR1 as MDHEN and CDR2 as SYDVKM. This CDR3 has 15 amino acids. CDR3 coding DNA: TGTGCCAGCAGTTCAAGACAGGGGGCGGGTGAAAAACTGTTTTTT. It is translated as CASSSRQGAGEKLFF.

V is TRBV18 and J is TRBJ2-2; D perhaps matches TRBD1 (6 bases). CDR3 length: 15 residues. The germline CDR1 and CDR2 sequences are KGHSH and LQKENI. V lost 6 bases to trimming and J lost 2 bases, with 13 bases between them. The CDR3 reads CASSLGTLNTGELFF. DNA of the CDR3: TGTGCCAGCTCCCTCGGGACACTCAACACCGGGGAGCTGTTTTTT.